The sequence of this T cell receptor (beta chain) was determined in a study of blood T cell repertoires in COVID-19. Assay used: immunoSEQ multiplex PCR; TCRdb lists only in-frame clones, some missing. In the table there are tens of thousands of clones, about 83% of which are singletons. V was clipped by 0 bases and J by 2 bases; unmatched bases: 13. The CDR3 length is 19 residues. Germline CDR1 MNHEY, CDR2 SVGEGT. The clonotype originates from a woman aged 55-70 years with acute or convalescent COVID-19. The source material was peripheral blood. This chain links TRBV6-2 or TRBV6-3 with TRBJ2-3; 8 bases are shared with TRBD2. The CDR3 DNA follows: TGTGCCAGCAGTTACTCGACCCCCATGCGGGGGGAATACACAGATACGCAGTATTTT. It codes for CASSYSTPMRGEYTDTQYF.